The TCR beta chain described here comes from a study of cytomegalovirus exposure and HLA in healthy donors. General observations from the study: In a later analysis, common viral pathogens appeared linked to several of the most significant clusters.

The PCR employed 60 Vbeta primers together with 13 Jbeta primers. Sequenced by immunoSEQ multiplex PCR; TCRdb stores in-frame clones only, minus some. The table has approximately 120,000 clones, roughly 79% seen once; the top ten hold 2.2%. Concerning this clone itself: The antigen remains undetermined.

V dropped 9 bases and J dropped 4; count of bases not matched to a gene: 6. This CDR3 contains 13 residues. Germline lookup yields CDR1 ENHRY and CDR2 SYGVKD. The V and J genes are TRBV10-3 and TRBJ1-1; 9 bases match TRBD1. The sequence derives from a woman aged 25 to 45 in good health and CMV-seronegative. Sequences were obtained from PBMCs. The CDR3 loop is CAIQGAQGTEAFF. DNA of the CDR3: TGTGCCATACAGGGGGCGCAAGGCACTGAAGCTTTCTTT.